A single sample gave rise to the 8 T cell receptor beta chains below, sequenced in a study of T cell responses to AZD1222 COVID-19 vaccine. TCRdb's table, derived via immunoSEQ multiplex PCR, lists solely in-frame clones and lacks some. The sample consists of approximately 94,000 clones, approximately 87% of them appearing once. The source material was peripheral blood, sampled on day 0 of AZD1222 vaccination. The receptors derive from an adult in good health.

The rearrangement joins TRBV10-3 to TRBJ2-7, with D perhaps matching TRBD1 or TRBD2 (5 bases each). CDR1 and CDR2 (germline): ENHRY, SYGVKD. The CDR3 runs 12 residues. V gave up 2 bases and J gave up 4 bases, with 6 bases separating them. The CDR3 sequence: CAISEGGYEQYF. The CDR3 DNA reads TGTGCCATCAGTGAGGGGGGATACGAGCAGTACTTC.

The sample holds a few counts of this clone. V usage is TRBV18 and J usage is TRBJ2-1; 10 nucleotides align to TRBD2. CDR1 is KGHSH, CDR2 LQKENI, per germline. The J segment lost 0 bases and the V segment lost 4 bases, leaving 3 bases of the junction unmatched. This CDR3 is 16 amino acids long. The CDR3 sequence: CASSLSGGSSYNEQFF. The DNA for the CDR3 is TGTGCCAGCTCACTTAGCGGGGGGAGCTCCTACAATGAGCAGTTCTTC. Together with reference TRBV18 and TRBJ2-1, the CDR3 gives the full variable domain: NAGVMQNPRHLVRRRGQEARLRCSPMKGHSHVYWYRQLPEEGLKFMVYLQKENIIDESGMPKERFSAEFPKEGPSILRIQQVVRGDSAAYFCASSLSGGSSYNEQFFGPGTRLTVL.

This chain joins TRBV10-3 and TRBJ1-1; D remains unclear. The germline V gene encodes CDR1 ENHRY and CDR2 SYGVKD. V lost 6 bases to trimming and J lost 7 bases, with 12 bases between them. The CDR3 loop spans 12 amino acids. CDR3 residues: CAIREDYSEAFF. The CDR3 DNA follows: TGTGCCATCAGGGAAGACTACAGTGAAGCTTTCTTT.

The V and J genes are TRBV20-1 and TRBJ2-3; the D is unclear. From germline, CDR1 is DFQATT and CDR2 SNEGSKA (reference sequence). CDR3 size: 11 residues. V lost 3 bases and J lost 2, with 3 bases in between. DNA of the CDR3: TGCAGTGCTAGGGCCACAGATACGCAGTATTTT. Encoded protein: CSARATDTQYF.

The genes are TRBV5-6 and TRBJ2-3; D may match TRBD1 or TRBD2 (6 bases each). V lost 2 bases and J lost 1, with 8 bases in between. Germline values: CDR1 SGHDT, CDR2 YYEEEE. The CDR3 consists of 14 residues. CDR3 sequence (DNA): TGTGCCAGCAGCTTCGGGGGCCGCACAGATACGCAGTATTTT. Translated: CASSFGGRTDTQYF.

This clone has a handful of counts. This rearrangement joins TRBV6-2 or TRBV6-3 to TRBJ2-3, with 8 nucleotides matching TRBD2. This CDR3 region has 15 residues. The germline gives CDR1 MNHEY, CDR2 SVGEGT. V gave up 4 bases and J gave up 2 bases; unmatched junction bases: 5. CDR3 region: CASSSGTRTTDTQYF. CDR3 bases: TGTGCCAGCAGTTCCGGGACTAGGACCACAGATACGCAGTATTTT.

This chain connects TRBV7-2 to TRBJ2-1; 8 bases map to TRBD2. J gave up 2 bases and V 1 base, and 7 bases lay outside the gene matches. This CDR3 has 17 amino acids. Germline V gene lookup returns CDR1 SGHTA and CDR2 FQGNSA. DNA for the CDR3: TGTGCCAGCAGCTTAGGGGCCGGGACTAGAACCTACAATGAGCAGTTCTTC. Translation gives CASSLGAGTRTYNEQFF.

This chain connects TRBV19 to TRBJ1-2, with D uncertain. The CDR3 spans 14 residues. V dropped 5 bases and J dropped 5 bases, with 15 bases sitting between them. Germline assignment: CDR1 LNHDA and CDR2 SQIVND (reference sequence). CDR3 loop: CASSADPSSYGYTF. For the CDR3, the DNA is TGTGCCAGTAGTGCGGACCCATCCAGTTATGGCTACACCTTC.